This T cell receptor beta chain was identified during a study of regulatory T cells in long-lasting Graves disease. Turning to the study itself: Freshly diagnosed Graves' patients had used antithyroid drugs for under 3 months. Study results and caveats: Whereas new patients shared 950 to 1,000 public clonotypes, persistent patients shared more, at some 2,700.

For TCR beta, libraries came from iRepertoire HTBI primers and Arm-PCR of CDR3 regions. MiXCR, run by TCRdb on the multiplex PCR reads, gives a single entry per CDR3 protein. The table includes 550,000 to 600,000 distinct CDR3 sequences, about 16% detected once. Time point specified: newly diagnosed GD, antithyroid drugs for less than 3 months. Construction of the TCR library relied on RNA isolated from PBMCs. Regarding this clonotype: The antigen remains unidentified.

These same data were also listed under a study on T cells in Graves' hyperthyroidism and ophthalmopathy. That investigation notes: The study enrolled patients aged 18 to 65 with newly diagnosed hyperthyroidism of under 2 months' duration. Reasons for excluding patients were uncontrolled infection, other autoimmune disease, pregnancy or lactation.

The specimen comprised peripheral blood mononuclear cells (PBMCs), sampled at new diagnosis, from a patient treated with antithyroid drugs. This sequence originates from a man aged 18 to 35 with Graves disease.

The CDR3 reads CASSVDGGQETQYF. Here the CDR3 DNA reads TGTGCCAGCAGCGTAGACGGGGGGCAAGAGACCCAGTACTTC. This chain uses TRBV9 with TRBJ2-5, with TRBD2 matching over 7 bases. J lost 2 bases, V lost 0 bases, and 1 base had no gene match. CDR1 and CDR2 from the germline V gene are SGDLS and YYNGEE. The CDR3 spans 14 residues.